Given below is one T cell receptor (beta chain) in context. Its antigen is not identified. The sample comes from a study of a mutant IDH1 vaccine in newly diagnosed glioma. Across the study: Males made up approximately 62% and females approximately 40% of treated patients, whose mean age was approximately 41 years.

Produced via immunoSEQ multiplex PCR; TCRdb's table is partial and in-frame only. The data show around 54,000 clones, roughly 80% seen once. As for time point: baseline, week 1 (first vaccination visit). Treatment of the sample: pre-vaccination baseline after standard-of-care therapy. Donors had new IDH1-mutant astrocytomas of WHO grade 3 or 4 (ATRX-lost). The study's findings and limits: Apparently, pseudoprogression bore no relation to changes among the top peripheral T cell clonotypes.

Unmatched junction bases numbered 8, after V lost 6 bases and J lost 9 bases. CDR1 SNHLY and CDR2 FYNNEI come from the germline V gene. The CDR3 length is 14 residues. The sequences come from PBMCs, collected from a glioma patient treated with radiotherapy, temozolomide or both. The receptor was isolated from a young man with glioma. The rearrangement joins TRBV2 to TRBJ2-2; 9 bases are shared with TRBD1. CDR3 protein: CASRAGTGFRELFF. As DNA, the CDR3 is TGTGCCAGCAGAGCCGGGACAGGGTTTCGGGAGCTGTTTTTT.